This T cell receptor beta chain stems from a study of CD8 T cells in ankylosing spondylitis. One entry per CDR3 protein, called by TCRdb with MiXCR from the 5' RACE reads. The table records 400,000 to 450,000 distinct CDR3 sequences, more than 15% of them present only once. This clonotype has only a few counts. The antigen is unknown. Regarding the study as a whole: Under 10 highly homologous variants formed a TCR beta motif that appeared characteristic of ankylosing spondylitis blood.

The germline CDR1 and CDR2 sequences are SGHTA and FQGNSA. CDR3 length: 14 amino acids. V was pared by 1 base and J by 5 bases, with 11 bases between. Material for sequencing was blood, either unsorted or a sorted T cell fraction (not recorded which). The chain links TRBV7-2 to TRBJ2-5; D may match TRBD1 or TRBD2 (5 bases each). The TCR comes from a male donor with ankylosing spondylitis. The CDR3 bases are TGTGCCAGCAGCTTAGGGGTTTGGGGGGAGACCCAGTACTTC. Translated: CASSLGVWGETQYF.